Following are 9 T cell receptor beta chains from one sample sequenced in a study of blood T cell repertoires in COVID-19. The method was immunoSEQ multiplex PCR; TCRdb's version includes in-frame clones alone and lacks a portion of them. The sample yields roughly 130,000 clones, roughly 90% seen once. The sequenced material came from peripheral blood. The receptor source for this set is a man in his fifties with active COVID-19.

The rearrangement joins TRBV19 to TRBJ1-3, with D unclear. Germline CDR1 is LNHDA and CDR2 is SQIVND (reference sequence). The V gene lost 5 bases and the J gene lost 4 bases, with 15 bases spanning the gap. CDR3 length: 15 residues. The CDR3 sequence is CASSHGPGVGNTIYF. CDR3 DNA: TGTGCCAGTAGTCATGGGCCCGGTGTCGGAAACACCATATATTTT.

The chain couples TRBV4-2 to TRBJ2-1, with 8 bases lining up with TRBD2. Germline V gene lookup returns CDR1 LGHNA and CDR2 YNFKEQ. This CDR3 has 16 residues. J gave up 4 bases and V 0 bases, and 5 bases lay outside the gene matches. In DNA, the CDR3 is TGTGCCAGCAGCCAAGAGTTGCGGGGGGCGTACAATGAGCAGTTCTTC. Translating gives CASSQELRGAYNEQFF.

CDR3 protein: CASSSQGYSGYTF. CDR3 coding DNA: TGTGCCAGCAGTTCCCAGGGGTACAGTGGCTACACCTTC. J is TRBJ1-2 and V is TRBV7-6; TRBD1 is a possible D gene (6 bases). V was shortened by 6 bases and J by 7 bases, with 15 bases between the two germline ends. Looked up from germline, CDR1 is SGHVS and CDR2 is FNYEAQ. This CDR3 has 13 residues.

The chain carries TRBV18 and TRBJ2-1; D is ambiguous. Trimming left V 6 bases short and J 9 bases short, with 12 bases between. The CDR3 runs 12 residues. Germline V gene lookup returns CDR1 KGHSH and CDR2 LQKENI. CDR3 region: CASSQSEVEQFF. The CDR3 coding sequence is TGTGCCAGCTCGCAGAGCGAGGTTGAGCAGTTCTTC.

The chain recombines TRBV5-1 with TRBJ2-2; 7 nucleotides match TRBD2. CDR3 length: 15 residues. Germline loops: CDR1 SGHRS, CDR2 YFSETQ. After removal of 0 bases from V and 7 bases from J, the junction contained 6 bases not matched to a gene. CDR3 in amino acids: CASSLALPGGGELFF. The DNA for the CDR3 is TGCGCCAGCAGCTTGGCCCTTCCGGGGGGCGGGGAGCTGTTTTTT.

The chain couples TRBV3-1 (or the pseudogene TRBV3-2) to TRBJ2-7; possible D gene TRBD1, 6 bases. The CDR3 totals 15 residues. V shed 3 bases and J shed 3 bases, with 15 bases lying between them. Germline CDR1 is LGHDT and CDR2 is YNNKEL (reference sequence). This chain's CDR3 is CASSHVSDSDYEQYF. The CDR3 DNA reads as TGTGCCAGCAGCCACGTATCGGACAGTGACTACGAGCAGTACTTC.

The chain is built from TRBV6-5 and TRBJ2-7, with D unclear. Germline CDR1 and CDR2: MNHEY and SVGAGI. This CDR3 is built from 11 residues. V lost 6 bases, J lost 4 bases, and 7 bases lay in between. In nucleotides, the CDR3 is TGTGCCAGCAGCGAGACATACGAGCAGTACGTC. Protein product: CASSETYEQYV.

The V call is TRBV12-3 or TRBV12-4, the J call TRBJ2-3; D uncertain. CDR3 size: 12 residues. The ends were cut back, 1 base at V and 9 bases at J, with 8 bases in the middle. This CDR3 reads CASSLGLRTQYF. For the CDR3, the DNA is TGTGCCAGCAGTTTAGGTCTACGCACGCAGTATTTT.

The J gene is TRBJ2-3, the V gene TRBV3-1 (or the pseudogene TRBV3-2); 10 positions match TRBD2. V lost 6 bases to trimming and J lost 2 bases; unmatched junction nucleotides: 5. Looked up from germline, CDR1 is LGHDT and CDR2 is YNNKEL (reference sequence). The CDR3 is made up of 15 amino acids. The CDR3 loop is CASSQLAGYTDTQYF. The CDR3 DNA sequence: TGTGCCAGCAGTCAACTAGCGGGGTACACAGATACGCAGTATTTT.